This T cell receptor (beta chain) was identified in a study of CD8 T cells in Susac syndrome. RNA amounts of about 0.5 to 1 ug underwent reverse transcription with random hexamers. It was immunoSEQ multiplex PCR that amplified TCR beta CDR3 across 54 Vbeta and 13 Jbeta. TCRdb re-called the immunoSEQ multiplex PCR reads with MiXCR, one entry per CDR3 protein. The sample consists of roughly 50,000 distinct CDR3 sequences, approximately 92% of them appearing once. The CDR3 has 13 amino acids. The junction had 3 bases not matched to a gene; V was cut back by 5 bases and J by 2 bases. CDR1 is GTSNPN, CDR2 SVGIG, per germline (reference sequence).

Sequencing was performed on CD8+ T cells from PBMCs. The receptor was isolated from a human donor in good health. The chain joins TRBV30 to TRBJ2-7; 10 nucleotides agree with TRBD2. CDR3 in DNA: TGTGCCTGGTCTAGCGGGAGCGCCTACGAGCAGTACTTC. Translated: CAWSSGSAYEQYF. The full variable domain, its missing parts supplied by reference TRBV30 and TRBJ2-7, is SQTIHQWPATLVQPVGSPLSLECTVEGTSNPNLYWYRQAAGRGLQLLFYSVGIGQISSEVPQNLSASRPQDRQFILSSKKLLLSDSGFYLCAWSSGSAYEQYFGPGTRLTVT.